This TCR beta chain was found in a study of cytomegalovirus exposure and HLA in healthy donors. The V gene end was trimmed by 5 bases and the J gene end by 3 bases; junction bases not matched to a gene: 10. CDR1 is SEHNR, CDR2 FQNEAQ, per germline (reference sequence). The CDR3 covers 16 residues. In the case of this clone: What it binds is not known.

Primers for the PCR totalled 60 Vbeta and 13 Jbeta. The protocol was immunoSEQ multiplex PCR, while the TCRdb copy is restricted to in-frame clones and leaves out a portion. The sample holds over 85,000 clones; roughly three quarters are singletons and the top ten take 2% to 2.5%. Regarding the study as a whole: TCR beta V- and J-gene trimming was later associated with a missense DCLRE1C variant. Of the V segments, some could not be distinguished, including TRBV6-2 and TRBV6-3, and were excluded. Per a prior analysis, the majority of TCR beta V segments were productive roughly 90% or roughly 30% of the time.

Sequenced material: PBMCs. The clonotype comes from a man aged 35 to 55 in good health and CMV-seronegative. The chain joins TRBV7-9 to TRBJ2-5, with 9 bases lining up with TRBD2. The CDR3, as DNA: TGTGCCAGCAGCCCTATGGCGGGGGGGATAGAAGAGACCCAGTACTTC. The encoded protein is CASSPMAGGIEETQYF.